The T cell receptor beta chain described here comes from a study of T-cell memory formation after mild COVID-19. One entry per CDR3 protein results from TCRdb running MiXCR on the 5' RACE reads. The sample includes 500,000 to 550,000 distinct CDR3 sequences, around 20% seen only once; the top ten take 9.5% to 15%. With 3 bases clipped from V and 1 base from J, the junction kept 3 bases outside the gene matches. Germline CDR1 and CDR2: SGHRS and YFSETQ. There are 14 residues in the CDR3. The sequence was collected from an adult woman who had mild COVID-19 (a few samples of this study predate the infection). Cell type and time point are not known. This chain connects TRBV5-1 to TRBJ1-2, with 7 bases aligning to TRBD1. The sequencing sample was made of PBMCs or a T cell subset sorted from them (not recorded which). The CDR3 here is CASSSRDSNYGYTF. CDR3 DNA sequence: TGCGCCAGCAGCTCCCGGGACAGTAACTATGGCTACACCTTC.